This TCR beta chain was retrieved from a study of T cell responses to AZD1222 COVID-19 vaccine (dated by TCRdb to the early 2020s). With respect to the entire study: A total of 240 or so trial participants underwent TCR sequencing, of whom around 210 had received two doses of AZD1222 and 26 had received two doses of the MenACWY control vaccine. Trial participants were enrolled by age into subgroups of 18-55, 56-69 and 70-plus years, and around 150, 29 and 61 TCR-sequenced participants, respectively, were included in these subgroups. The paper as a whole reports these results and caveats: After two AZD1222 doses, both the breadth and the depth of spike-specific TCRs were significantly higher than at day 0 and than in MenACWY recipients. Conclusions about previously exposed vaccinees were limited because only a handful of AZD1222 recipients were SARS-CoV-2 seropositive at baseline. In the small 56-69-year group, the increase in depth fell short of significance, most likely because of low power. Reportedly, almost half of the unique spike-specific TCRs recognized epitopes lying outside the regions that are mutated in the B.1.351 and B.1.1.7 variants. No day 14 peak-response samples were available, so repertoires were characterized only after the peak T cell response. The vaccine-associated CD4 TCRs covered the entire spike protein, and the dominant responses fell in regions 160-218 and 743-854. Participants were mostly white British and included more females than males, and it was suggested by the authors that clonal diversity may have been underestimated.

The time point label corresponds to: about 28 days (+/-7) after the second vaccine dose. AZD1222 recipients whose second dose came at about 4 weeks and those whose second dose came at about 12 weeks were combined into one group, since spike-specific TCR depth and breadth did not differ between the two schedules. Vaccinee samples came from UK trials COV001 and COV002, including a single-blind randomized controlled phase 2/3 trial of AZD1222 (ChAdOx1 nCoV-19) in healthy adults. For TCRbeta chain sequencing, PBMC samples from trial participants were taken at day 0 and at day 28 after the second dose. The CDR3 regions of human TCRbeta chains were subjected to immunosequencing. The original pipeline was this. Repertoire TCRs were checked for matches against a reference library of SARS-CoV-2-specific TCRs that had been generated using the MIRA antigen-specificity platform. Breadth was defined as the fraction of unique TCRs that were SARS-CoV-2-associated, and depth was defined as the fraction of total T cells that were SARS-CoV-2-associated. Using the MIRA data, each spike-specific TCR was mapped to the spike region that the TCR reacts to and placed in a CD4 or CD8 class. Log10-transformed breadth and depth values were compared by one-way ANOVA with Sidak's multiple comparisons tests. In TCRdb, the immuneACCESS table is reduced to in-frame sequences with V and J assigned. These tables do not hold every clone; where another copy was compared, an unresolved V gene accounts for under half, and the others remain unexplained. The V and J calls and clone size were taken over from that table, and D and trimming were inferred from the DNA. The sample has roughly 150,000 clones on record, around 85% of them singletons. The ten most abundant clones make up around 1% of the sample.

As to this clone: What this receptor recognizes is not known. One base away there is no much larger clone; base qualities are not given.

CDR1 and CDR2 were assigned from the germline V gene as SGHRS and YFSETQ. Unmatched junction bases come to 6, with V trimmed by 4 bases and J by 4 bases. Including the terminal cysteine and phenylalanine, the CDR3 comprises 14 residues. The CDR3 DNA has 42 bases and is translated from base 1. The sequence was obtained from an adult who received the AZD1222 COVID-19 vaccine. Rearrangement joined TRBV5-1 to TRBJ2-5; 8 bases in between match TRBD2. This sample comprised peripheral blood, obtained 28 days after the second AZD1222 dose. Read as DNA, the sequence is TGCGCCAGCAGCACCGGGGGGGCAGTAGAGACCCAGTACTTC. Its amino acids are CASSTGGAVETQYF.